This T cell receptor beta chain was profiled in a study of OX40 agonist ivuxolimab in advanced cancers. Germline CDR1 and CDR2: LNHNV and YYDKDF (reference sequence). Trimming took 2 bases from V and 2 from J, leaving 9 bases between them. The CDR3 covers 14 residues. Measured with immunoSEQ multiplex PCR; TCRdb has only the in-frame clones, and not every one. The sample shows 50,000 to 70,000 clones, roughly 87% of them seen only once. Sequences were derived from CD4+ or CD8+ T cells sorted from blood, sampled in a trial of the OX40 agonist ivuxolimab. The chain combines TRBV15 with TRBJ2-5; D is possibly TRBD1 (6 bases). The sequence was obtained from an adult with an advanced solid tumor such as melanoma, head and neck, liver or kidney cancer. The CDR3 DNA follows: TGTGCCACCAGCAGAAACAGGGAACAAGAGACCCAGTACTTC. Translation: CATSRNREQETQYF.